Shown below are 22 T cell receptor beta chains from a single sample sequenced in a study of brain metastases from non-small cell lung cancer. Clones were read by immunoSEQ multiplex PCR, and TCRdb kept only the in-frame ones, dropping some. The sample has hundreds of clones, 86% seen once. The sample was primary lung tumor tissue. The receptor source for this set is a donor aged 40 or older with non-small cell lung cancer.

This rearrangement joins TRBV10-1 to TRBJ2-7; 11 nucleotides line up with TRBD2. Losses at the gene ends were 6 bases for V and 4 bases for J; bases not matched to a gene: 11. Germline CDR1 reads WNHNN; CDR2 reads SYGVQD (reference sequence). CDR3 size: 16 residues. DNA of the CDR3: TGCGCCAGCAGGGTAAACCGTACTAGCGGGAGTTACGAGCAGTACTTC. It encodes CASRVNRTSGSYEQYF.

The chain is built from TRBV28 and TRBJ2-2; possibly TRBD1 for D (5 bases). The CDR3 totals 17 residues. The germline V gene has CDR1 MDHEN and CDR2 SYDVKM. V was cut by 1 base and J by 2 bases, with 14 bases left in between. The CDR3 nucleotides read TGTGCCAGCAGTTTATTGGTTCAGGGTTATAACACCGGGGAGCTGTTTTTT. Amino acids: CASSLLVQGYNTGELFF.

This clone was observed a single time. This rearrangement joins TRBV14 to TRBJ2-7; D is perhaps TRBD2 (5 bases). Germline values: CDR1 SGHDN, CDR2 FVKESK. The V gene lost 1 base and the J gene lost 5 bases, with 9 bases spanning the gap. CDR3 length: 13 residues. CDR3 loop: CASSQVRRDEQYF. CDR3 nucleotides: TGTGCCAGCAGCCAAGTCCGGCGGGACGAGCAGTACTTC.

CDR3 residues: CASSLQGREQETQYF. DNA for the CDR3: TGTGCCAGCAGCTTACAGGGAAGGGAACAAGAGACCCAGTACTTC. V is TRBV7-3 and J is TRBJ2-5, with D perhaps TRBD1 (5 bases). Trimming shortened V by 2 bases and J by 2 bases, and 12 bases separated the two germline ends. The CDR3 is made up of 15 amino acids. Germline CDR1 SGHTA, CDR2 FQGTGA.

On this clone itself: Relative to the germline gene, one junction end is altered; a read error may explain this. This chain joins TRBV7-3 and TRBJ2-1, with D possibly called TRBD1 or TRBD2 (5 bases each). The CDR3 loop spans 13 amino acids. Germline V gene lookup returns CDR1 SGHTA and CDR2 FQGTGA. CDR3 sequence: CANSRGPANEQFF. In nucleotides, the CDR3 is TGCGCCAACAGCCGGGGACCCGCTAATGAGCAGTTCTTC.

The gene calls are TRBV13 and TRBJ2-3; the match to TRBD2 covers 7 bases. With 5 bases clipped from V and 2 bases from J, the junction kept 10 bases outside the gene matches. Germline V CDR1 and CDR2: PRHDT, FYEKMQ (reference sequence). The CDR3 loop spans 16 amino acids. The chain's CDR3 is CASSPPWDYLTDTQYF. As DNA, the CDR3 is TGTGCCAGCAGCCCCCCCTGGGACTACCTCACAGATACGCAGTATTTT.

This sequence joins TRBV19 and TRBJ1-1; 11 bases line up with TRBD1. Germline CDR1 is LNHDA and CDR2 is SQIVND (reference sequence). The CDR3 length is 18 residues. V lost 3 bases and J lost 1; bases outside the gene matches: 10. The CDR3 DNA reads TGTGCCAGTAGTATGGAGAGGGACAGGGGGAACCGGAACACTGAAGCTTTCTTT. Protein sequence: CASSMERDRGNRNTEAFF.

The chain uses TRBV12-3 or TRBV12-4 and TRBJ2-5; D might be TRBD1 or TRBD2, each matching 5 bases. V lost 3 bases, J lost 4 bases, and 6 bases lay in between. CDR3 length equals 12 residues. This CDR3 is CASSFGGETQYF. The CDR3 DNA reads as TGTGCCAGCAGTTTTGGGGGAGAGACCCAGTACTTC.

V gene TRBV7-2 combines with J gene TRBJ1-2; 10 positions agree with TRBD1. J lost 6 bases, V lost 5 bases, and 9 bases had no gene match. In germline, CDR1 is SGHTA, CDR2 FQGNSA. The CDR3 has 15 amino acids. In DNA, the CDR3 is TGTGCCAGCAGCCCCGAGGGACAGGGGAGCAATGGCTACACCTTC. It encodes CASSPEGQGSNGYTF.

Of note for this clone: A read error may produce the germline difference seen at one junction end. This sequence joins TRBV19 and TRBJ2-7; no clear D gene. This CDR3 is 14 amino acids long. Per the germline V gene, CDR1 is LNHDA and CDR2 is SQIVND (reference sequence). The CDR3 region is CASSRSLQTYEQYF. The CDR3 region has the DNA TGTGCCAGTAGTAGATCCCTACAGACCTACGAGCAGTATTTC.

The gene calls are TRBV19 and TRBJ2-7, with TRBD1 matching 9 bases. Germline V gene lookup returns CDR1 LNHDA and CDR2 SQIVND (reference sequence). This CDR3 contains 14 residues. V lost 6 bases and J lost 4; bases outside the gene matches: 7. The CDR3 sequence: CASRPTGGGYEQYF. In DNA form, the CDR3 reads TGTGCCAGTAGGCCGACAGGGGGAGGGTACGAGCAGTACTTC.

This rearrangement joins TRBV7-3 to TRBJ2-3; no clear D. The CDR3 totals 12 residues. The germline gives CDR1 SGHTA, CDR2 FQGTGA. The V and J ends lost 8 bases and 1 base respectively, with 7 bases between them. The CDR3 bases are TGTGCCAGCGGGCGTGGCACAGATACGCAGTATTTT. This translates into CASGRGTDTQYF.

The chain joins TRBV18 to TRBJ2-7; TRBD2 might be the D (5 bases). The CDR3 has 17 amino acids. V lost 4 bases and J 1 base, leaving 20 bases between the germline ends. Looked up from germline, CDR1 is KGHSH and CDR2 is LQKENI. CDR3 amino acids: CASSREHSSNPSYEQYF. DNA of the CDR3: TGTGCCAGCTCACGAGAGCACTCTAGCAACCCATCCTACGAGCAGTACTTC.

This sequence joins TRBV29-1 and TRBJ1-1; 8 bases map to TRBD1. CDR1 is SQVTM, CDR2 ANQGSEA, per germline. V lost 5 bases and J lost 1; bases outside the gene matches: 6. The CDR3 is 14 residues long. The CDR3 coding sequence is TGCAGCGTTAATGGAGGACAGGGGAACACTGAAGCTTTCTTT. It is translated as CSVNGGQGNTEAFF.

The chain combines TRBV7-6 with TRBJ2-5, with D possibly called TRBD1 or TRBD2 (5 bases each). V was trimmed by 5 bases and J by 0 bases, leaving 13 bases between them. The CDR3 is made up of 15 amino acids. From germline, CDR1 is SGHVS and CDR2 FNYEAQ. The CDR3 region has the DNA TGTGCCAGCAGCCCTGGGGACGTACACCAAGAGACCCAGTACTTC. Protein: CASSPGDVHQETQYF.

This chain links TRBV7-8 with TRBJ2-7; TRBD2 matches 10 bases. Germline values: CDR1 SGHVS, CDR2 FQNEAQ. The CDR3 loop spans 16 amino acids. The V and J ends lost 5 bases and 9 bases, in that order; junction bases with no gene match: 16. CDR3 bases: TGTGCCAGCAGCCAGGGGGCTAGCGGGAGCTTTGGGGTGCAGTACTTC. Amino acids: CASSQGASGSFGVQYF.

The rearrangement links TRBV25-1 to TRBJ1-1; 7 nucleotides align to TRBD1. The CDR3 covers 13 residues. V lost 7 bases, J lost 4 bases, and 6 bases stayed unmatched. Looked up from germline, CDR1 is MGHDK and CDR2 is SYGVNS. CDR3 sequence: CASTQTGSTEAFF. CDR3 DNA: TGTGCCAGCACCCAGACAGGGAGCACTGAAGCTTTCTTT.

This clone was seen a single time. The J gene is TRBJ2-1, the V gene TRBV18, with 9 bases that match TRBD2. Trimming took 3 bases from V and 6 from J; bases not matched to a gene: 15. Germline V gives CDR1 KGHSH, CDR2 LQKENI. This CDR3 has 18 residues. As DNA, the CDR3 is TGTGCCAGCTCACCTGATTGGGGTTTAGCGGGAGTTGCCAATGAGCAGTTCTTC. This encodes CASSPDWGLAGVANEQFF.

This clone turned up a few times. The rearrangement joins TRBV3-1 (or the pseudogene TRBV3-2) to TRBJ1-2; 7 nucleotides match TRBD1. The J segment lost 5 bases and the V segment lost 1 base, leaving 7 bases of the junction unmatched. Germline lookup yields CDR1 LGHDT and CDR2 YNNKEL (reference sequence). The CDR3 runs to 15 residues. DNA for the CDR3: TGTGCCAGCAGCCAAGGCAGGACAGGCTGGTATGGCTACACCTTC. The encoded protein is CASSQGRTGWYGYTF.

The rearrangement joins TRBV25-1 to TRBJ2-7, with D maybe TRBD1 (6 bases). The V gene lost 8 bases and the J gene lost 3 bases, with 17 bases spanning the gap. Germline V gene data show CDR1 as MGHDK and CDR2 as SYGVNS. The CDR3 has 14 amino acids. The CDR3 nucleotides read TGTGCCAGCGTTGGGAACAGGGTGGACTACGAGCAGTACTTC. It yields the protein CASVGNRVDYEQYF.

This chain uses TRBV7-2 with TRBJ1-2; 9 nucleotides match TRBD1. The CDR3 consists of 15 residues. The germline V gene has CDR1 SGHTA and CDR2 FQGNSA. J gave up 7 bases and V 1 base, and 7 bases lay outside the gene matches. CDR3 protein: CASSLDDRGFGGYTF. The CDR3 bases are TGTGCCAGCAGCTTAGACGACAGGGGGTTCGGTGGCTACACCTTC. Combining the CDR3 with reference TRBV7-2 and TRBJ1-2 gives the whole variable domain GAGVSQSPSNKVTEKGKDVELRCDPISGHTALYWYRQSLGQGLEFLIYFQGNSAPDKSGLPSDRFSAERTGGSVSTLTIQRTQQEDSAVYLCASSLDDRGFGGYTFGSGTRLTVV.

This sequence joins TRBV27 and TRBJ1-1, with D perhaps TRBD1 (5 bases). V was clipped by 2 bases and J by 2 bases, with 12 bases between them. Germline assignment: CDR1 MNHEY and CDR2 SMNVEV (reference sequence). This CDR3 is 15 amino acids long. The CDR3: CASSLRAGTNTEAFF. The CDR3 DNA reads TGTGCCAGCAGTTTAAGAGCCGGGACCAACACTGAAGCTTTCTTT.